The clone carrying this TCR gamma chain is labeled as large. TCRdb re-called clones from the reads via CATT. The sample contains roughly 1,200 gamma-chain clones, 66% of which appear only once. The sample originates from a study of gamma-delta chains in newborns, infants, children. Overall study context: Microbial exposure reportedly drives polyclonal innate γδ T cell expansion after birth.

CDR1 is GITISATS and CDR2 is ISYDGTV in the germline V gene (reference sequence). The CDR3 consists of 11 residues. V lost 9 bases, J lost 9 bases, and 11 bases stayed unmatched. The chain combines TRGV9 with TRGJ1 or TRGJ2. Specimen: blood. This receptor was obtained from a child who was a newborn, infant or young child, either healthy, febrile or measles-vaccinated (not recorded which). CDR3 sequence: CALRPGIKKLF. Here the CDR3 DNA reads TGTGCCTTGAGGCCGGGAATTAAGAAACTCTTT.